The clone carrying this T cell receptor beta chain has just a few counts. Its specificity is not known. Peripheral blood from each donor was collected in a volume of 9.5 to 10 milliliters. The record originates from a study of blood T cells in healthy people across ages. Study outcomes and limitations: Not knowing donor CMV status may have confounded expanded clonotype changes. A strong correlation was found between TCR beta diversity and the percentage of naive T cells.

With 5 bases removed from V and 0 bases from J, the gap between germline ends came to 14 bases. The germline gives CDR1 SGDLS, CDR2 YYNGEE. The CDR3 consists of 15 residues. Sample-barcoded 5' priming and a J-beta primer mix drove a second PCR of roughly 7 to 11 cycles. TCRdb processed the 5' RACE reads anew with MiXCR; each CDR3 protein has one entry. Altogether about 1.8 million distinct CDR3 sequences are present, roughly 49% being singletons, with the ten largest covering approximately 2.1%. This clonotype was sampled from a woman in her 40s in good health. Sequencing used blood. The chain carries TRBV9 and TRBJ1-2; no reliable D call. CDR3 in DNA: TGTGCCAGCAGTGGAAGAGAGGGCGCTAACTATGGCTACACCTTC. Translation gives CASSGREGANYGYTF.